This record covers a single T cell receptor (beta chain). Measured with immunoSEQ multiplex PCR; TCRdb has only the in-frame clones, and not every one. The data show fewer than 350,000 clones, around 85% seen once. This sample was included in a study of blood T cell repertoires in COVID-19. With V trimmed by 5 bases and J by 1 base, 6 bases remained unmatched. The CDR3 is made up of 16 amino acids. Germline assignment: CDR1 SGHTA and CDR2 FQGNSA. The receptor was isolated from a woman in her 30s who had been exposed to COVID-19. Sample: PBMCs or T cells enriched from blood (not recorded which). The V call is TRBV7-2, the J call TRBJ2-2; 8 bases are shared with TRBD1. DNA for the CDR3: TGTGCCAGCAGCCCCCGACAGGGGTGGAACACCGGGGAGCTGTTTTTT. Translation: CASSPRQGWNTGELFF.